This T cell receptor (beta chain) was profiled in a study of CD8+ T cells in alopecia areata. Study-wide results and caveats: Tofacitinib did not eliminate many expanded lesional clones from scalp or blood.

A note on this clone: The target antigen is unknown.

RNA extraction was followed by reverse transcription into cDNA, which acted as the sequencing template. The data were produced by immunoSEQ multiplex PCR, yet TCRdb's version contains in-frame clones alone and is incomplete. The data show 200,000 or so clones, 55% to 70% seen once. The sample's treatment: oral pan-JAK inhibitor, 5-10 mg twice daily. Germline V gives CDR1 MNHEY, CDR2 SMNVEV (reference sequence). V lost 8 bases to trimming and J lost 5 bases; unmatched junction nucleotides: 11. This CDR3 comprises 16 residues. The starting material was CD4+ T cells sorted from blood, obtained at week 24, from a patient treated with tofacitinib. This clonotype originated in a human donor with alopecia areata. The J gene is TRBJ2-2, the V gene TRBV27, with TRBD2 identical over 10 bases. In DNA form, the CDR3 reads TGTGCCAGCGCGACCTATGAACTAGCGGGGACCGGGGAGCTGTTTTTT. Protein sequence: CASATYELAGTGELFF.